The clone carrying this T cell receptor (beta chain) was seen more than once but under ten times. As yet, its antigen is unknown. Expressed TCRB transcripts were sequenced because the entire RNA isolate underwent reverse transcription. About 3.6 million reads on average were seen across naive, central memory and regulatory T cell samples. Profiling relied on immunoSEQ multiplex PCR, and the TCRdb table lists in-frame clones only, not all of them. The table has tens of thousands of clones, approximately 59% seen once. Germline CDR1 SNHLY, CDR2 FYNNEI. V gave up 7 bases and J gave up 1 base, with 14 bases separating them. There are 15 residues in the CDR3. The sample is drawn from a study of beta chain features in type 1 diabetes. Study at large: Cell yields, gender and age were comparable in patients and healthy donors. Study results and limitations: The question of HLA type influencing TCRB rearrangement was one that remained unresolved here.

This clonotype was obtained from a woman between 18 and 30 years old in good health. V is TRBV2 and J is TRBJ2-1, with a weak D call TRBD2 (6 bases). What was sequenced was Tregs from blood. The CDR3 coding sequence is TGTGCCAGCATCGGAGGGGACCTGTCCTACAATGAGCAGTTCTTC. Translated: CASIGGDLSYNEQFF.